This T cell receptor (beta chain) was sequenced during a study of blood T cell repertoires in COVID-19. Measured with immunoSEQ multiplex PCR; TCRdb has only the in-frame clones, and not every one. The top ten hold approximately 2.6% of the sample, which has over 200,000 clones, about 90% seen once. The sample was peripheral blood. This TCR came from a man aged 30-40 years with COVID-19, enrolled during active disease.

The CDR3 loop reads CASSQRGAGNTIYF. CDR3 in DNA: TGTGCCAGCAGCCAGCGGGGGGCGGGAAACACCATATATTTT. V and J are TRBV3-1 (or the pseudogene TRBV3-2) and TRBJ1-3; a weak D match, TRBD1 (6 bases). In germline, CDR1 is LGHDT, CDR2 YNNKEL (reference sequence). The V and J ends lost 3 bases and 4 bases respectively, with 10 bases between them. This CDR3 has 14 amino acids.